The rows below give T cell receptor beta chains drawn from one sample of a study of regulatory T cells in long-lasting Graves disease. TCRdb analysed the multiplex PCR reads with MiXCR anew, one entry per CDR3 protein. Among over 650,000 distinct CDR3 sequences listed, around 30% were seen once. Sequenced here: peripheral blood mononuclear cells (PBMCs), sampled when the disease was refractory, from a patient treated with antithyroid drugs. Receptors were obtained from a female donor with Graves disease. CDR3s include the opening cysteine and the closing phenylalanine or tryptophan. The D gene is left open where the match is weak. For some rows the clone size is stated as once, few or many, or as a class when expanded; others skip it.

j_call,v_call,d_call,clone_size,cdr3_aa,cdr3_nt
TRBJ1-1,TRBV19,.,.,CASSRTEAEAFF,TGTGCCAGTAGTAGGACCGAAGCTGAAGCTTTCTTT
TRBJ1-4,TRBV28,.,many,CASRQDSYVGFSTNEKLFF,TGTGCCAGCCGTCAGGACAGTTACGTCGGGTTTTCAACTAATGAAAAACTGTTTTTT
TRBJ1-2,TRBV3-1,.,.,CASSQDGTVNYGYTF,TGTGCCAGCAGCCAAGATGGGACGGTGAACTATGGCTACACCTTC
TRBJ1-4,TRBV6-5,.,many,CASSYSRTNEKLFF,TGTGCCAGCAGTTACTCGAGGACTAATGAAAAACTGTTTTTT
TRBJ1-4,TRBV20-1,TRBD1,.,CSARDHRGNEKLFF,TGCAGTGCTAGAGATCACAGGGGAAATGAAAAACTGTTTTTT
TRBJ1-2,TRBV3-1,TRBD1,few,CASSTGTGGWHYGYTF,TGTGCCAGCAGTACCGGGACAGGGGGATGGCACTATGGCTACACCTTC
TRBJ2-7,TRBV13,TRBD1,.,CASSLEGTGAPGQYF,TGTGCCAGCAGCTTAGAGGGGACAGGGGCTCCCGGGCAGTACTTC
TRBJ1-5,TRBV10-3,.,.,CAISESGGAGANQPQHF,TGTGCCATCAGTGAGTCGGGAGGGGCAGGGGCTAATCAGCCCCAGCATTTT
TRBJ1-3,TRBV5-1,.,.,CASSLDGTGNTIYF,TGCGCCAGCAGCTTGGACGGAACTGGAAACACCATATATTTT
TRBJ1-2,TRBV3-1,.,.,CASSQVFGKDGYTF,TGTGCCAGCAGCCAAGTCTTCGGAAAGGATGGCTACACCTTC
TRBJ1-3,TRBV30,.,.,CAWIKGNSGNTIYF,TGTGCCTGGATTAAGGGGAACTCTGGAAACACCATATATTTT
TRBJ1-1,TRBV9,TRBD1,.,CASSDWDRGNTEAFF,TGTGCCAGCAGCGACTGGGACAGGGGAAACACTGAAGCTTTCTTT
TRBJ1-6,TRBV5-1,TRBD1,many,CASSLGFGQGNSPLHF,TGCGCCAGCAGCTTGGGATTCGGACAGGGGAATTCACCCCTCCACTTT
TRBJ1-5,TRBV19,.,once,CATASGVSNQPQHF,TGTGCGACCGCCTCGGGAGTTAGCAATCAGCCCCAGCATTTT
TRBJ2-7,TRBV29-1,TRBD1,.,CSVEVVDRGYEQYF,TGCAGCGTTGAAGTCGTCGACAGGGGGTACGAGCAGTACTTC
TRBJ2-2,TRBV6-2/TRBV6-3,.,.,CASSYVQGLDGELFF,TGTGCCAGCAGTTACGTCCAGGGTTTAGACGGGGAGCTGTTTTTT
TRBJ1-5,TRBV29-1,.,many,CSVSWGGTDNQPQHF,TGCAGCGTCTCCTGGGGGGGGACGGACAATCAGCCCCAGCATTTT
TRBJ1-5,TRBV6-1,.,few,CASSTTRANQPQHF,TGTGCCAGCAGCACAACTAGGGCCAATCAGCCCCAGCATTTT
TRBJ1-2,TRBV28,TRBD1,many,CASSLWGTGEGYTF,TGTGCCAGCAGTTTATGGGGGACAGGCGAAGGCTACACCTTC
TRBJ2-7,TRBV12-3/TRBV12-4,TRBD2,few,CASSPPGGTSYEQYF,TGTGCCAGCAGTCCCCCCGGGGGGACTTCCTACGAGCAGTACTTC
TRBJ1-1,TRBV25-1,.,.,CASSFIGLNTEAFF,TGTGCCAGCAGTTTTATCGGGCTTAACACTGAAGCTTTCTTT
TRBJ2-2,TRBV6-1,TRBD2,few,CASRQASGKSGELFF,TGTGCCAGCAGGCAGGCTAGCGGGAAGAGCGGGGAGCTGTTTTTT
TRBJ2-7,TRBV20-1,TRBD2,once,CSANLWGSGRDGAYEQYF,TGCAGTGCTAACCTTTGGGGGAGCGGGAGGGATGGGGCCTACGAGCAGTACTTC